This TCR beta chain comes out of a study of T cells in Graves' hyperthyroidism and ophthalmopathy. General study findings and limits: Ophthalmopathy was identified by the model a median around 6.9 months ahead of onset.

TCR beta CDR3 sequences were amplified from RNA transcripts. A first-round RT-PCR of the TCR CDR3 used the HTBI primer set. From the multiplex PCR reads, TCRdb called clonotypes with MiXCR, one entry per CDR3 protein. The sample has under 250,000 distinct CDR3 sequences, approximately 25% seen once. Patients showing uncontrolled infection, other autoimmune disease, pregnancy or lactation were ineligible. Diagnoses rested on clinical symptoms, serum thyroxine and TRAb, thyroid ultrasound and orbital computed tomography. Points on this clonotype: What it binds is unknown.

Germline lookup yields CDR1 MDHEN and CDR2 SYDVKM. Between the trimmed V and J ends, which lost 3 bases and 5 bases, there was a span of 14 bases. The CDR3 contains 14 residues. This clonotype was obtained from a woman in her thirties or forties with Graves' ophthalmopathy. The sample comprised blood. V is TRBV28 and J is TRBJ2-7, with a tentative D call TRBD2 (7 bases). The CDR3 region has the DNA TGTGCCAGCAGTTTTCTCCAGGGGAGGGACGAGCAGTACTTC. This codes for CASSFLQGRDEQYF.